Following are 5 T cell receptor beta chains from one sample sequenced in a study of blood T cells in healthy people across ages. Then a second PCR, running about 7 to 11 cycles, was carried out with a sample-barcoded 5' primer and a J-beta primer mix. Using its own MiXCR run on the 5' RACE reads, TCRdb lists one record per CDR3 protein. The sample includes 1.5 million to 2 million distinct CDR3 sequences, 28% of them seen just once. The sequenced sample consisted of blood. Source of these receptors: a woman between 25 and 40 years old in good health.

A remark on this clonotype: One junction end does not reproduce the germline sequence, and a read error may be involved. V and J are TRBV19 and TRBJ2-1, with TRBD2 identical over 8 bases. The germline CDR1 and CDR2 sequences are LNHDA and SQIVND (reference sequence). This CDR3 has 13 amino acids. CDR3 protein: CASSLNSGKKKFF. The CDR3 bases are TGCGCCAGTAGTTTGAATAGCGGGAAGAAAAAGTTCTTC.

This clonotype was observed a few times. The rearrangement uses TRBV12-3 or TRBV12-4 and TRBJ2-3; D is unclear. Trimming shortened V by 3 bases and J by 5 bases, and 15 bases separated the two germline ends. The CDR3 sequence is 15 residues long. DNA for the CDR3: TGTGCCAGCAGTTTGTGGAGCGAGGTTCGAGATACGCAGTATTTT. Translation gives CASSLWSEVRDTQYF.

The count of this clonotype is one. This may be a read error: a much more frequent sequence differs by one nucleotide. The V and J genes are TRBV7-2 and TRBJ2-4; D gene unclear. Gene TRBJ2-7 matches the end of the DNA better, so the J call may be wrong. Germline lookup yields CDR1 SGHTA and CDR2 FQGNSA. The CDR3 is 13 residues long. CDR3 bases: TGTGCCAGCAGCTTGGTGGGAAGCCACGAGCAGTACTTC. Its protein is CASSLVGSHEQYF.

This clonotype was counted many times. V and J are TRBV2 and TRBJ2-5; possibly TRBD1 for D (5 bases). The germline gives CDR1 SNHLY, CDR2 FYNNEI. The V end lost 4 bases, the J end lost 1 base, and 10 bases lay between the germline ends. The CDR3 totals 14 residues. The CDR3 here is CASSGGDSQETQYF. DNA of the CDR3: TGTGCCAGCAGTGGAGGAGACAGCCAAGAGACCCAGTACTTC.

Only a few counts were recorded for this clonotype. The chain couples TRBV2 to TRBJ2-1, with TRBD2 matching 8 bases. The CDR3 contains 13 residues. Germline assignment: CDR1 SNHLY and CDR2 FYNNEI. V dropped 6 bases and J dropped 7; count of bases not matched to a gene: 5. CDR3 in DNA: TGTGCCAGCAGCCAGGGACTAGAAAATGAGCAGTTCTTC. It is translated as CASSQGLENEQFF.